The present TCR beta chain was sequenced within a study of blood T cell repertoires in COVID-19. About the research overall: Spain, Italy and the United States supplied samples that represented acute and convalescent COVID-19. Sources were T cells, B-cell-depleted T cells, or PBMCs; the material itself was cDNA or gDNA.

The protocol was immunoSEQ multiplex PCR, while the TCRdb copy is restricted to in-frame clones and leaves out a portion. The sample includes about 190,000 clones, 70% to 85% seen only once; the top ten take more than 4.5%. The source of this sequence is a woman aged 55-70 years with acute COVID-19. Sample: PBMCs or T cells enriched from blood (not recorded which).

CDR3 protein: CAWRQWDSHYGYTF. The CDR3 DNA sequence: TGTGCCTGGAGACAATGGGACAGTCACTATGGCTACACCTTC. The chain recombines TRBV30 with TRBJ1-2; 7 bases match TRBD1. V gave up 3 bases and J gave up 3 bases; unmatched junction bases: 7. Germline assignment: CDR1 GTSNPN and CDR2 SVGIG (reference sequence). The CDR3 is 14 amino acids.